This entry concerns a single TCR beta chain. This clone has a handful of counts. Its antigen is still unknown. There are no base qualities to consult, and no much larger clone falls within one base. TCRbeta CDR3 regions were sequenced with the immunoSEQ Assay. After extraction, genomic DNA underwent amplification by bias-controlled multiplex PCR, followed by high-throughput sequencing. Turning to the authors' computational methods: To quantify the absolute abundance of every unique TCRbeta CDR3 region, sequences were collapsed and filtered. T cell fraction was estimated by normalization of TCRbeta template counts to usable DNA, with usable DNA being measured through amplification of reference genes present in all nucleated cells. Repertoire TCRs were annotated as SARS-CoV-2-specific by exact matching of V gene, CDR3 amino acid sequence and J gene to a known reactive TCR set. The reference SARS-CoV-2 TCR set came from MIRA and was filtered for enrichment in COVID-19-positive ImmuneCODE repertoires, removing public or cross-reactive TCRs. Based on the MIRA antigens, annotated TCRs were further analysed at the level of specific ORF or position within ORF. Breadth was defined as annotated unique rearrangements over total unique productive rearrangements; depth was the summed frequency of those rearrangements. Group comparisons of TCR breadth used two-sided Wilcoxon rank-sum tests. TCRdb holds this immuneACCESS table with in-frame rearrangements only. Some clones are missing; in checked studies, unresolved V genes explain under half, and the rest has no known cause. V and J calls and clone size are as listed in that table; D and trimming were resolved from the DNA. The sample table shows 350,000 to 400,000 clones, and 80% to 90% are seen once. Under 4% of the sample rests with the top ten.

The data were taken from a study of Ad26.COV2.S vaccination and SARS-CoV-2 variants (dated by TCRdb to the early 2020s). About the full investigation: Donors in the vaccine arm were drawn from COV1001, a phase I-IIa trial of Ad26.COV2.S in healthy adults that was multicentre, randomized, double-blind and placebo-controlled. Ad26.COV2.S was given intramuscularly at 5x10^10 or 1x10^11 viral particles, as a single shot or as two shots 56 days apart. Investigators remained blinded to trial group allocation during experiments and outcome assessment. Trial participants were randomized into five groups of five: low-dose or high-dose Ad26.COV2.S given once or twice, or placebo on both occasions. The TCR-sequenced set comprised approximately 32 samples: 19 Ad26.COV2.S vaccine recipients, 5 placebo recipients and 8 SARS-CoV-2 convalescent individuals. TCRbeta repertoire sequencing was used to assess the specificity and breadth of SARS-CoV-2-reactive T cell receptors after Ad26.COV2.S vaccination.

V loses 0 bases, J loses 0 bases, and the germline ends lie 9 bases apart. Including the terminal cysteine and phenylalanine, the CDR3 comprises 15 residues. The kept DNA is CDR3 alone, 45 bases in frame from the first base. CDR1 and CDR2 are drawn from the germline V gene: SGHDT, YYEEEE. On the study overall, not on this receptor specifically: The authors noted that total T cell responses may have been underestimated by the TCR breadth and depth analyses. Vaccine and placebo recipients had comparable non-spike TCR breadth, which fits with the vaccine containing only spike. Higher spike-specific TCR breadth was observed in Ad26.COV2.S recipients than in placebo recipients (P = 0.0014). After vaccination, substantial breadth of spike-specific CD8+ and CD4+ T cell responses was reported. The study was not powered to compare responses between vaccine doses or regimens.

This specimen's treatment or condition label, interpreted: 15 to 20 received Ad26.COV2.S at low or high dose, single or two shots; 5 received placebo; per-sample allocation not given. For vaccine and placebo recipients, the sequenced repertoires came from samples collected on day 63 after the first injection. In Cohort 1b, about two dozen adults aged 18-55 years were enrolled at a single site in Boston, USA, between 29 July and 7 August 2020. Ad26.COV2.S consisted of a replication-incompetent adenovirus type 26 vector by which a prefusion-stabilized SARS-CoV-2 spike protein from the original Wuhan strain was expressed.

This sequence was found in a person between 18 and 59 years old who received the Ad26.COV2.S COVID-19 vaccine or a placebo. The chain uses TRBV5-6 and TRBJ1-1; the D gene assignment is ambiguous. The sample in question was peripheral blood, obtained in a trial of Ad26.COV2.S vaccine versus placebo. The DNA sequence reads TGTGCCAGCAGCTTGGAACAGTTTATGAACACTGAAGCTTTCTTT. It specifies CASSLEQFMNTEAFF.